This T cell receptor (beta chain) was sequenced during a study of low-dose radiotherapy and immunotherapy resistance in tumors. This clonotype appeared many times. TRAV- and TRBV-specific primers, spanning alpha and beta chains, primed first-strand cDNA. TCRs underwent roughly 20 PCR cycles of amplification with a constant-region primer and V-primer adapter. TCRdb used MiXCR to reprocess the reads, holding one entry per CDR3 protein. This repertoire shows roughly 95,000 distinct CDR3 sequences, 20% to 25% found once; its top ten account for 13%. The time point denotes: after trial treatment. Treatment in this sample: LDRT plus nivolumab, ipilimumab, low-dose cyclophosphamide and aspirin (RACIN trial). Per germline, CDR1 SGHRS and CDR2 YFSETQ. Losses at the gene ends were 3 bases for V and 2 bases for J; bases not matched to a gene: 8. The CDR3 has 17 residues.

The receptor was isolated from a female donor with ovarian cancer. This chain connects TRBV5-1 to TRBJ1-3, with TRBD1 matching 10 bases. The sample consisted of PBMCs, taken after low-dose radiotherapy plus immunotherapy. DNA of the CDR3: TGCGCCAGCAGCTCACCCTACGGGACAGGGGCTGGAAACACCATATATTTT. This gives the protein CASSSPYGTGAGNTIYF. The entire variable domain, with the rest obtained from reference TRBV5-1 and TRBJ1-3, is as follows: KAGVTQTPRYLIKTRGQQVTLSCSPISGHRSVSWYQQTPGQGLQFLFEYFSETQRNKGNFPGRFSGRQFSNSRSEMNVSTLELGDSALYLCASSSPYGTGAGNTIYFGEGSWLTVV.